The 30 T cell receptor beta chains below come from one sample, sequenced in a study of T cell repertoires in cytomegalovirus infection. TCRdb reprocessed the reads with MiXCR, giving one entry per CDR3 protein. The sample carries 400,000 or so distinct CDR3 sequences, 18% recorded once. The sequenced sample consisted of PBMCs. The receptor source for this set is a human donor in good health (CMV status not recorded). Some clones in this sample may be carry-over from other donors' samples.

This clonotype was detected only a few times. V is TRBV29-1 and J is TRBJ1-1; the D gene is possibly TRBD1 (6 bases). The germline gives CDR1 SQVTM, CDR2 ANQGSEA. The CDR3 spans 15 residues. Deletions cut 2 bases from V and 2 bases from J, with 15 bases between. The DNA of the CDR3 is TGCAGCGTTGAACAATTCGGGGGGCGAAACACTGAAGCTTTCTTT. Protein sequence: CSVEQFGGRNTEAFF.

This clonotype has just a few counts. J is TRBJ1-1 and V is TRBV12-3 or TRBV12-4; no clear D. Deletions cut 5 bases from V and 5 bases from J, with 9 bases between. The CDR3 totals 12 residues. The DNA of the CDR3 is TGTGCCAGCAGTCCTTCGTTAACTGAAGCTTTCTTT. It yields the protein CASSPSLTEAFF.

CDR3 coding DNA: TGTGCCATCAGTGAGGGGCGGAAACCTAGCACAGATACGCAGTATTTT. Translating gives CAISEGRKPSTDTQYF. V usage is TRBV10-3 and J usage is TRBJ2-3; no firm D call. There are 16 residues in the CDR3. The germline V gene encodes CDR1 ENHRY and CDR2 SYGVKD. With 2 bases removed from V and 0 bases from J, the gap between germline ends came to 12 bases.

This clonotype appeared many times. The V gene is TRBV7-2, the J gene TRBJ2-7; 11 bases are shared with TRBD2. Per germline, CDR1 SGHTA and CDR2 FQGNSA. The CDR3 loop spans 14 amino acids. Unmatched junction bases numbered 12, after V lost 4 bases and J lost 13 bases. CDR3 protein: CASSSKTSGTSSYF. CDR3 bases: TGTGCCAGCAGCTCCAAGACTAGCGGGACGTCAAGTTACTTC.

The chain recombines TRBV2 with TRBJ1-6; TRBD1 matches at 8 bases. J lost 7 bases, V lost 4 bases, and 3 bases had no gene match. CDR3 length: 14 residues. Germline values: CDR1 SNHLY, CDR2 FYNNEI. CDR3 loop: CASSVRTGNSPLHF. In DNA form, the CDR3 reads TGTGCCAGCAGTGTAAGGACAGGGAATTCACCCCTCCACTTT.

This chain joins TRBV28 and TRBJ1-6, with D tentatively TRBD1 (6 bases). The CDR3 covers 16 residues. Germline CDR1 reads MDHEN; CDR2 reads SYDVKM. Trimming took off 7 bases at V and 2 bases at J, with 15 bases between the two ends. The CDR3 nucleotides are TGTGCCAGCAAGAGTGGGGGCTGGACCTATAATTCACCCCTCCACTTT. Translation gives CASKSGGWTYNSPLHF.

This clonotype was seen at least ten times. CDR3 amino acids: CASSSQGALNQPQHF. For the CDR3, the DNA is TGTGCCAGCAGCTCACAGGGGGCTCTCAATCAGCCCCAGCATTTT. The gene calls are TRBV7-2 and TRBJ1-5; 9 bases line up with TRBD1. The CDR3 spans 15 residues. V lost 4 bases and J lost 3; bases outside the gene matches: 4. The germline CDR1 and CDR2 sequences are SGHTA and FQGNSA. Combining the CDR3 with reference TRBV7-2 and TRBJ1-5 gives the whole variable domain GAGVSQSPSNKVTEKGKDVELRCDPISGHTALYWYRQSLGQGLEFLIYFQGNSAPDKSGLPSDRFSAERTGGSVSTLTIQRTQQEDSAVYLCASSSQGALNQPQHFGDGTRLSIL.

This clonotype has at least ten counts. The rearrangement uses TRBV6-2 or TRBV6-3 and TRBJ2-2, with unresolved D. With 2 bases removed from V and 1 base from J, the gap between germline ends came to 14 bases. CDR1 is MNHEY, CDR2 SVGEGT, per germline. The CDR3 loop spans 17 amino acids. The CDR3 region has the DNA TGTGCCAGCAGTTACGTGGTTTCGGAAGTGAACACCGGGGAGCTGTTTTTT. Protein product: CASSYVVSEVNTGELFF.

This chain connects TRBV28 to TRBJ2-1; TRBD2 matches at 10 bases. The CDR3 has 14 amino acids. The J segment lost 9 bases and the V segment lost 6 bases, leaving 8 bases of the junction unmatched. Germline assignment: CDR1 MDHEN and CDR2 SYDVKM. The CDR3 DNA reads TGTGCCAGCAGCGGGACTAGCGTTACTAGTGAGCAGTTCTTC. Its translation is CASSGTSVTSEQFF.

The chain recombines TRBV12-3 or TRBV12-4 with TRBJ2-1; TRBD1 is a possible D gene (6 bases). The CDR3 runs 13 residues. With 1 base removed from V and 6 bases from J, the gap between germline ends came to 7 bases. The CDR3 DNA sequence: TGTGCCAGCAGTTTAGAGACAGGCAATGAGCAGTTCTTC. This translates into CASSLETGNEQFF.

This chain links TRBV20-1 with TRBJ2-7; TRBD1 aligns across 8 bases. The length of the CDR3 is 15 residues. Germline V lookup: CDR1 DFQATT, CDR2 SNEGSKA (reference sequence). V lost 4 bases to trimming and J lost 1 base; unmatched junction nucleotides: 9. The CDR3 coding sequence is TGCAGTGCTACCTCCCGTGGGACAGGTTCCTACGAGCAGTACTTC. Translation gives CSATSRGTGSYEQYF.

This clonotype was counted many times. J is TRBJ1-2 and V is TRBV25-1; 8 nucleotides agree with TRBD1. CDR1 MGHDK and CDR2 SYGVNS come from the germline V gene. Trimming cost V 3 bases and J 7 bases; bases outside gene matches: 10. The CDR3 spans 15 residues. CDR3 amino acids: CASSDPGQEVSGYTF. The CDR3, as DNA: TGTGCCAGCAGTGACCCGGGACAGGAGGTTTCTGGCTACACCTTC.

The CDR3 sequence is CSAGSGGNYGYTF. CDR3 coding DNA: TGCAGTGCTGGGTCAGGGGGTAACTATGGCTACACCTTC. The chain links TRBV20-1 to TRBJ1-2; 7 nucleotides line up with TRBD1. V dropped 5 bases and J dropped 1; count of bases not matched to a gene: 4. The germline CDR1 and CDR2 sequences are DFQATT and SNEGSKA (reference sequence). The CDR3 has 13 residues.

This clonotype has just a few counts. The V call is TRBV5-4, the J call TRBJ2-2, with 8 bases matching TRBD2. Trimming removed 3 bases from V and 2 bases from J; junction bases left unmatched: 15. Germline assignment: CDR1 SGHNT and CDR2 YYREEE (reference sequence). CDR3 length: 19 residues. The CDR3 spells CASSSPPGGSGVNTGELFF. The CDR3 coding sequence is TGTGCCAGCAGCTCGCCCCCGGGAGGTAGCGGGGTAAACACCGGGGAGCTGTTTTTT. Full variable domain (outside the CDR3, taken from reference TRBV5-4 and TRBJ2-2): ETGVTQSPTHLIKTRGQQVTLRCSSQSGHNTVSWYQQALGQGPQFIFQYYREEENGRGNFPPRFSGLQFPNYSSELNVNALELDDSALYLCASSSPPGGSGVNTGELFFGEGSRLTVL.

Many counts were recorded for this clonotype. The chain has TRBV7-9 and TRBJ1-4; 9 bases line up with TRBD1. Trimming cost V 2 bases and J 11 bases; bases outside gene matches: 6. Germline CDR1 SEHNR, CDR2 FQNEAQ (reference sequence). The CDR3 sequence is 14 residues long. The chain's CDR3 is CASSLRGTGTKLFF. CDR3 sequence (DNA): TGTGCCAGCAGCTTAAGAGGGACAGGGACTAAACTGTTTTTT.

The chain couples TRBV20-1 to TRBJ2-7; D tentatively reads TRBD1 or TRBD2 (5 bases each). The CDR3 contains 15 residues. Trimming left V 0 bases short and J 2 bases short, with 14 bases between. CDR1 DFQATT and CDR2 SNEGSKA come from the germline V gene (reference sequence). The chain's CDR3 is CSAREGSLGAYEQYF. The CDR3 region has the DNA TGCAGTGCTAGAGAGGGCAGCTTGGGGGCCTACGAGCAGTACTTC.

This clonotype was observed many times. The V and J genes are TRBV27 and TRBJ1-1; D remains ambiguous. CDR1 is MNHEY, CDR2 SMNVEV, per germline (reference sequence). V was cut by 3 bases and J by 0 bases, with 8 bases left in between. The CDR3 is 14 residues long. This CDR3 reads CASSFAGVNTEAFF. In DNA form, the CDR3 reads TGTGCCAGCAGTTTCGCCGGGGTGAACACTGAAGCTTTCTTT.

V and J are TRBV10-3 and TRBJ2-7; 11 positions agree with TRBD2. Germline V gene sequence: CDR1 ENHRY, CDR2 SYGVKD. The CDR3 contains 14 residues. V was pared by 6 bases and J by 3 bases, with 4 bases of the junction left unmatched. CDR3 protein: CAISPGTSGYEQYF. Here the CDR3 DNA reads TGTGCCATCAGCCCCGGGACTAGCGGCTACGAGCAGTACTTC.

This clonotype came up a few times. V and J are TRBV29-1 and TRBJ1-1; D remains ambiguous. Germline CDR1 SQVTM, CDR2 ANQGSEA. Trimming shortened V by 4 bases and J by 0 bases, and 9 bases separated the two germline ends. The CDR3 covers 13 residues. The CDR3 bases are TGCAGCGTTGGAAGAGACCTGAACACTGAAGCTTTCTTT. It codes for CSVGRDLNTEAFF.

This clonotype has a handful of counts. The chain joins TRBV7-8 to TRBJ1-5, with a weak D call TRBD1 (6 bases). The germline gives CDR1 SGHVS, CDR2 FQNEAQ. This CDR3 comprises 14 residues. V was trimmed by 4 bases and J by 7 bases, leaving 14 bases between them. The CDR3 protein is CASSYTGTGQPQHF. The CDR3 DNA reads as TGTGCCAGCAGCTACACAGGGACGGGACAGCCCCAGCATTTT.

There are a few counts of this clonotype. The rearrangement joins TRBV20-1 to TRBJ2-1; D is perhaps TRBD2 (5 bases). Germline CDR1 reads DFQATT; CDR2 reads SNEGSKA (reference sequence). V was trimmed by 1 base and J by 15 bases, leaving 22 bases between them. The CDR3 covers 14 residues. The CDR3 sequence is CSARGSTSGLSLFF. As DNA, the CDR3 is TGCAGTGCTAGAGGGAGTACTAGTGGGCTTAGTTTGTTCTTC.

CDR3 loop: CASSLWSGAKNIQYF. Written as DNA, the CDR3 is TGTGCCAGCAGCTTATGGTCTGGAGCCAAAAACATTCAGTACTTC. The chain joins TRBV7-2 to TRBJ2-4, with D hard to call. V lost 2 bases and J 0 bases, leaving 8 bases between the germline ends. This CDR3 is 15 amino acids long. Germline V gives CDR1 SGHTA, CDR2 FQGNSA.

The rearrangement links TRBV7-9 to TRBJ1-4, with TRBD1 matching over 10 bases. The germline V gene encodes CDR1 SEHNR and CDR2 FQNEAQ (reference sequence). V trimming: 5 bases; J trimming: 6 bases; junction bases outside the gene matches: 6. This CDR3 has 15 amino acids. The CDR3 is CASSPRDRGDEKLFF. CDR3 DNA: TGTGCCAGCAGCCCTCGGGACAGGGGAGATGAAAAACTGTTTTTT.

The chain couples TRBV12-3 or TRBV12-4 to TRBJ2-3, with D uncertain. Trimming left V 2 bases short and J 4 bases short, with 4 bases between. There are 12 residues in the CDR3. The CDR3 protein is CASSLPADTQYF. CDR3 nucleotides: TGTGCCAGCAGTTTACCGGCAGATACGCAGTATTTT.

In this sample, this clonotype turned up many times. This chain uses TRBV19 with TRBJ1-5; no definite D call. V lost 4 bases and J 5 bases, leaving 12 bases between the germline ends. The V gene's germline CDR1 is LNHDA and CDR2 SQIVND (reference sequence). There are 14 residues in the CDR3. CDR3 sequence reads: CASSNRGFYQPQHF. CDR3 DNA sequence: TGTGCCAGTAGTAATCGTGGATTTTATCAGCCCCAGCATTTT.

This rearrangement joins TRBV5-4 to TRBJ2-1; D gene unclear. The germline CDR1 and CDR2 sequences are SGHNT and YYREEE (reference sequence). With 0 bases removed from V and 0 bases from J, the gap between germline ends came to 7 bases. CDR3 size: 15 residues. DNA for the CDR3: TGTGCCAGCAGCTTGGACAGTAACTCCTACAATGAGCAGTTCTTC. Protein sequence: CASSLDSNSYNEQFF.

Comment on this clonotype: Germline is not matched at one junction end, which may reflect a read error. The chain links TRBV7-2 to TRBJ2-3; perhaps TRBD1 as D (7 bases). This CDR3 spans 15 amino acids. Germline lookup yields CDR1 SGHTA and CDR2 FQGNSA. The CDR3 loop reads CASGLAAGGLDTQYF. As DNA, the CDR3 is TGTGCCAGCGGCTTAGCTGCAGGGGGGTTAGATACGCAGTATTTT.

This clonotype has more than one count but fewer than ten. The chain has TRBV3-1 and TRBJ1-3; D gene ambiguous. From germline, CDR1 is LGHDT and CDR2 YNNKEL (reference sequence). The CDR3 has 12 residues. The V and J ends lost 8 bases and 2 bases respectively, with 7 bases between them. CDR3 nucleotide sequence: TGTGCCAGCCGAAACCCTGGAAACACCATATATTTT. Its translation: CASRNPGNTIYF.

The V gene is TRBV30, the J gene TRBJ1-2; TRBD1 agrees at 12 bases. Germline trimming cut 7 bases from V and 6 bases from J; bases unmatched to any gene: 18. The length of the CDR3 is 17 residues. In germline, CDR1 is GTSNPN, CDR2 SVGIG (reference sequence). The CDR3 region has the DNA TGTGCCTCAAAATATATCCGGGACAGGGGGCGTAGCGATGGCTACACCTTC. Its translation: CASKYIRDRGRSDGYTF.

At least ten counts were recorded for this clonotype. The chain couples TRBV7-2 to TRBJ2-1; D may be TRBD1 (6 bases). Germline values: CDR1 SGHTA, CDR2 FQGNSA. This CDR3 region has 14 residues. Trimming took 3 bases from V and 6 from J, leaving 12 bases between them. CDR3 amino acids: CASSFPGQFNEQFF. For the CDR3, the DNA is TGTGCCAGCAGCTTTCCTGGACAGTTCAATGAGCAGTTCTTC.